Below, 13 T cell receptor beta chains from the same sample are listed, as sequenced in a study of cytomegalovirus exposure and HLA in healthy donors listed by TCRdb under 2017. Libraries were constructed by the immunoSEQ multiplex PCR assay. A mixture of 60 forward primers for TCR Vbeta segments and 13 reverse primers for TCR Jbeta segments was used in the multiplex PCR. TCRdb took over this immuneACCESS table, retaining in-frame rearrangements with V and J assigned. Such tables are incomplete; in checked studies, under half of the missing clones stem from an unresolved V gene, and the remainder is unexplained. For this sample the table gives 130,000 or so clones, of which about 64% were detected only once. The ten largest make up roughly 2.5% of the sample. Sequenced sample: PBMCs. These receptors were collected from a woman in her thirties or forties in good health and CMV-seronegative.

The chain couples TRBV7-2 to TRBJ1-5; 10 bases line up with TRBD1. J was trimmed by 3 bases and V by 7 bases; bases with no gene match: 6. Per germline, CDR1 SGHTA and CDR2 FQGNSA. The CDR3 is 15 residues long. CDR3 region: CASTTTGGLNQPQHF. The CDR3 region has the DNA TGTGCCAGCACCACGACAGGGGGCCTCAATCAGCCCCAGCATTTT.

The chain couples TRBV5-8 to TRBJ2-1; a possible D gene is TRBD2 (5 bases). V lost 1 base, J lost 5 bases, and 16 bases lay in between. The CDR3 runs 16 residues. The germline CDR1 and CDR2 sequences are SGHTS and YDEGEE. The chain's CDR3 is CASSLRSGPPNNEQFF. The CDR3, as DNA: TGTGCCAGCAGCTTGCGCAGCGGCCCCCCCAACAATGAGCAGTTCTTC.

This clone has a handful of counts. The V and J genes are TRBV6-1 and TRBJ1-2, with TRBD1 identical over 11 bases. There are 14 residues in the CDR3. From germline, CDR1 is MNHNS and CDR2 SASEGT. The junction had 7 bases not matched to a gene; V was cut back by 7 bases and J by 6 bases. Here the CDR3 DNA reads TGTGCCAGCAAATCGGGACAGGGGGACCATGGCTACACCTTC. This gives the protein CASKSGQGDHGYTF.

The chain links TRBV7-3 to TRBJ2-6; D unclear. The length of the CDR3 is 12 residues. The germline V and J ends were trimmed by 5 bases and 4 bases, with 3 bases remaining between them. CDR1 SGHTA and CDR2 FQGTGA come from the germline V gene. The CDR3: CASSPGANVLTF. The CDR3 coding sequence is TGTGCCAGCAGCCCAGGGGCCAACGTCCTGACTTTC.

This chain uses TRBV4-3 with TRBJ2-7; possible D gene TRBD2, 5 bases. CDR1 is LGHNA and CDR2 is YSLEER in the germline V gene. The CDR3 covers 13 residues. Trimming pared 0 bases from V and 4 bases from J, leaving 7 bases between. As DNA, the CDR3 is TGCGCCAGCAGCCAAGATCGGGGATACGAGCAGTACTTC. Protein sequence: CASSQDRGYEQYF.

The chain couples TRBV4-1 to TRBJ2-6; 7 bases fit TRBD1. In germline, CDR1 is MGHRA, CDR2 YSYEKL. Germline trimming cut 1 base from V and 4 bases from J; bases unmatched to any gene: 7. The CDR3 has 17 amino acids. The CDR3 DNA sequence: TGCGCCAGCAGCCAAGTACAGGGGTTGGGAGGGGCCAACGTCCTGACTTTC. The encoded protein is CASSQVQGLGGANVLTF.

The genes are TRBV4-1 and TRBJ2-7; no clear D. The CDR3 runs 14 residues. The ends were cut back, 5 bases at V and 2 bases at J, with 13 bases in the middle. The germline V gene has CDR1 MGHRA and CDR2 YSYEKL. CDR3: CASSGSSTAYEQYF. CDR3 DNA sequence: TGCGCCAGCAGCGGATCGTCGACTGCCTACGAGCAGTACTTC.

J is TRBJ1-1 and V is TRBV5-4; D not certain. The ends were cut back, 0 bases at V and 0 bases at J, with 6 bases in the middle. The CDR3 contains 14 residues. Germline V gene sequence: CDR1 SGHNT, CDR2 YYREEE (reference sequence). CDR3 DNA: TGTGCCAGCAGCTTGGCCGACATGAACACTGAAGCTTTCTTT. This gives the protein CASSLADMNTEAFF.

V and J are TRBV10-3 and TRBJ2-6; possible D gene TRBD1, 6 bases. The V end was cut by 2 bases, the J end by 0 bases, with 17 bases between. The CDR3 extends over 19 amino acids. CDR1 is ENHRY and CDR2 is SYGVKD in the germline V gene. The CDR3 DNA reads TGTGCCATCAGTGAGGGAACAGGGTCCTACCTCTCTGGGGCCAACGTCCTGACTTTC. This sequence encodes CAISEGTGSYLSGANVLTF.

This chain connects TRBV4-1 to TRBJ2-3, with 9 bases identical to TRBD2. Trimming at V came to 0 bases and at J to 2 bases, leaving 6 bases not matched to a gene. Germline V gene sequence: CDR1 MGHRA, CDR2 YSYEKL. The length of the CDR3 is 17 residues. This CDR3 reads CASSQEAGGRFTDTQYF. Written as DNA, the CDR3 is TGCGCCAGCAGCCAAGAAGCGGGGGGCCGTTTCACAGATACGCAGTATTTT.

The CDR3 region is CASSSVGAPNYGYTF. DNA for the CDR3: TGTGCCAGCAGCTCCGTGGGGGCACCTAACTATGGCTACACCTTC. This chain joins TRBV21-1 and TRBJ1-2; TRBD1 reflects the table's D call only, with no check against the DNA. TRBV21-1 is reported as a pseudogene. This CDR3 is built from 15 residues.

J is TRBJ1-6 and V is TRBV7-6; no definite D call. The length of the CDR3 is 14 residues. The V gene's germline CDR1 is SGHVS and CDR2 FNYEAQ. V dropped 5 bases and J dropped 0 bases, with 5 bases sitting between them. This chain's CDR3 is CASSVGSYNSPLHF. In DNA, the CDR3 is TGTGCCAGCAGCGTCGGCTCCTATAATTCACCCCTCCACTTT.

J is TRBJ1-4 and V is TRBV11-2; 7 bases match TRBD1. CDR3 length equals 14 residues. Trimming took 4 bases from V and 14 from J; bases not matched to a gene: 13. Looked up from germline, CDR1 is SGHAT and CDR2 is FQNNGV. DNA for the CDR3: TGTGCCAGCAGCTCTCTTTCGAGGACAGGTGCTCTGTTTTTT. As protein: CASSSLSRTGALFF.